This note documents a single T cell receptor (beta chain) sequence. The antigen is undetermined. Read data end 3 residues before the CDR3 end; the end is taken from the germline J gene. The source of the sample is a study of Tregs in tolerant kidney transplant recipients. Germline V gene lookup returns CDR1 SGHTA and CDR2 FQGNSA. V lost 4 bases, J lost 3 bases, and 4 bases lay in between. The CDR3 consists of 11 residues. Produced via immunoSEQ multiplex PCR; TCRdb's table is partial and in-frame only. This sample's table reports tens of thousands of clones. Study-wide points: No direct test of biological reproducibility was done here. Nucleotide sequences could not be compared across some patients' samples due to primer changes. Donor-specific Treg expansion exceeded global Treg expansion in tolerant patients, suggesting antigen drive.

Unstimulated regulatory T cells (CD4+CD25+CD127-), CD4+CD25- non-regulatory cells, CD4 and CD8 cells were FACS-sorted from thawed PBMCs. The chain has TRBV7-2 and TRBJ2-7; no clear D. The TCR sequence derives from a human donor who received a combined kidney and bone marrow transplant. Sequenced here: CD4+ T cells from blood, sampled before the transplant. The CDR3 sequence: CASSSLYEQYF. The sequenced part of the CDR3 DNA is TGTGCCAGCAGCTCTCTCTACGAG.